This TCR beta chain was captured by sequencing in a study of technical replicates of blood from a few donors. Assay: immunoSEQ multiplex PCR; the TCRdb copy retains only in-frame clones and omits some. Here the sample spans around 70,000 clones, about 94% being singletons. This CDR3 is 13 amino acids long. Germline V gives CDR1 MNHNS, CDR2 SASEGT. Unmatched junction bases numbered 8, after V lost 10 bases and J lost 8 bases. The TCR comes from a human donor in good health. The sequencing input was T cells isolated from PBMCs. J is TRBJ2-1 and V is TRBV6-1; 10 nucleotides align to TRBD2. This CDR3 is CATAGSGRYEQFF. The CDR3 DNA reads TGTGCCACCGCAGGTAGCGGGAGGTATGAGCAGTTCTTC.